These 9 T cell receptor beta chains share one sample of origin, sequenced in a study of Graves' ophthalmopathy and Graves' hyperthyroidism. Beta-chain TCR CDR3 regions were amplified from RNA transcripts. The first round was an RT-PCR with HTBI primers, and the second round was a multiplex PCR. TCRdb reanalysed the multiplex PCR reads using MiXCR and keeps one entry per CDR3 protein. Counted here are about 620,000 distinct CDR3 sequences, 22% occurring once; the ten biggest clones make up around 6.5%. Sequenced: peripheral blood. The receptors originated from a woman between 18 and 29 years old with stable Graves' hyperthyroidism. Some clones in this sample may be carry-over from other donors' samples.

The rearrangement links TRBV12-3 or TRBV12-4 to TRBJ1-1; D possibly corresponds to TRBD1 (6 bases). With 5 bases removed from V and 4 bases from J, the gap between germline ends came to 17 bases. The CDR3 has 15 residues. The CDR3 region is CASSKRGTFVTEAFF. The CDR3 nucleotides are TGTGCCAGCAGTAAAAGAGGGACATTTGTCACTGAAGCTTTCTTT.

The rearrangement links TRBV10-2 to TRBJ1-1; D not resolved. This CDR3 has 15 amino acids. Per the germline V gene, CDR1 is WSHSY and CDR2 is SAAADI. The V and J ends lost 2 bases and 1 base respectively, with 11 bases between them. CDR3 in DNA: TGCGCCAGCAGTGAGAGAACGGGGAGGAACACTGAAGCTTTCTTT. It specifies CASSERTGRNTEAFF.

This sequence joins TRBV7-8 and TRBJ2-5, with D perhaps matching TRBD2 (5 bases). V lost 0 bases, J lost 5 bases, and 10 bases lay in between. CDR3 size: 14 residues. CDR1 and CDR2 (germline): SGHVS, FQNEAQ. CDR3 protein: CASSLARVGETQYF. CDR3 nucleotides: TGTGCCAGCAGCTTAGCGAGGGTGGGGGAGACCCAGTACTTC.

This clonotype was seen many times. V gene TRBV28 combines with J gene TRBJ1-5, with D perhaps TRBD1 (6 bases). This CDR3 comprises 17 residues. Trimming shortened V by 3 bases and J by 1 base, and 16 bases separated the two germline ends. Germline V gene data show CDR1 as MDHEN and CDR2 as SYDVKM. The CDR3 sequence: CASSLFRGASSNQPQHF. The CDR3 region has the DNA TGTGCCAGCAGTTTGTTTCGGGGGGCGTCAAGCAATCAGCCCCAGCATTTT.

This clonotype showed up just a few times. The chain joins TRBV6-2 or TRBV6-3 to TRBJ2-7, with D unclear. The CDR3 totals 14 residues. Germline CDR1 and CDR2: MNHEY and SVGEGT. V shed 2 bases and J shed 6 bases, with 14 bases lying between them. The CDR3 is CASSYRTCCGEQYF. The CDR3 DNA reads as TGTGCCAGCAGTTACCGGACGTGCTGTGGCGAGCAGTACTTC.

The chain carries TRBV6-5 and TRBJ1-1, with TRBD1 as a possible D gene (5 bases). Per germline, CDR1 MNHEY and CDR2 SVGAGI. V lost 0 bases to trimming and J lost 4 bases, with 12 bases between them. The CDR3 covers 15 residues. The chain's CDR3 is CASSYSLGQITEAFF. As DNA, the CDR3 is TGTGCCAGCAGTTACTCTTTGGGGCAGATCACTGAAGCTTTCTTT.

This clonotype was seen at least ten times. The CDR3 loop is CASSLERLAGGGDEQYF. The CDR3 nucleotides read TGCGCCAGCAGCTTGGAAAGATTAGCGGGAGGAGGGGACGAGCAGTACTTC. The chain employs TRBV5-1 and TRBJ2-7; the match to TRBD2 covers 10 bases. The CDR3 is 17 amino acids. V dropped 0 bases and J dropped 5; count of bases not matched to a gene: 11. The V gene's germline CDR1 is SGHRS and CDR2 YFSETQ.

This clonotype was recorded many times. The chain couples TRBV6-5 to TRBJ2-7; TRBD1 agrees at 9 bases. Germline trimming cut 4 bases from V and 5 bases from J; bases unmatched to any gene: 9. CDR3 size: 15 residues. Looked up from germline, CDR1 is MNHEY and CDR2 is SVGAGI. CDR3 protein: CASSLTGGRTDEQYF. CDR3 nucleotide sequence: TGTGCCAGCAGTTTAACAGGGGGCCGTACTGACGAGCAGTACTTC.

A remark on this clonotype: A much bigger clone sits one base away, suggesting this may be a read error. Without the conserved terminal phenylalanine or tryptophan, this CDR3 likely stems from a read error. The chain has TRBV30 and TRBJ1-2; D gene ambiguous. There are 16 residues in the CDR3. The V gene's germline CDR1 is GTSNPN and CDR2 SVGIG (reference sequence). With 1 base removed from V and 2 bases from J, the gap between germline ends came to 17 bases. DNA for the CDR3: TGTGCCTGGAGTGGAGGTGTTGGTGGTTTGAACTATGGCTACACCTAC. Protein sequence: CAWSGGVGGLNYGYTY.